The present T cell receptor beta chain was sequenced within a study of control samples from healthy donors and cancer patients. Germline V gene lookup returns CDR1 SEHNR and CDR2 FQNEAQ (reference sequence). V gave up 0 bases and J gave up 6 bases; unmatched junction bases: 7. The CDR3 has 16 residues. Data came from immunoSEQ multiplex PCR; TCRdb stores just in-frame clones and leaves some out. Among some 120,000 clones listed, approximately 89% were seen once. Sequenced: blood. The source of this sequence is a man in his 60s in good health. This rearrangement joins TRBV7-9 to TRBJ1-2, with 10 bases lining up with TRBD1. Here the CDR3 reads CASSLAETGGADGYTF. The CDR3 DNA reads TGTGCCAGCAGCTTAGCGGAGACAGGGGGCGCCGATGGCTACACCTTC. Together with reference TRBV7-9 and TRBJ1-2, the CDR3 gives the full variable domain: DTGVSQNPRHKITKRGQNVTFRCDPISEHNRLYWYRQTLGQGPEFLTYFQNEAQLEKSRLLSDRFSAERPKGSFSTLEIQRTEQGDSAMYLCASSLAETGGADGYTFGSGTRLTVV.